This TCR beta chain is drawn from a study of OX40 agonist ivuxolimab in advanced cancers. Study in general: Clinicians treated patients with ivuxolimab, an agonistic anti-OX40 (CD134) antibody. Among those enrolled, mean age was 60 years (range about 23 to 85) and over 70% were male. It was permissible to have had prior anti-PD-1, anti-PD-L1 or anti-CTLA-4 therapy, and around 40% had some.

This CDR3 spans 15 amino acids. V shed 5 bases and J 5 bases; nucleotides not matched to a gene: 7. Germline V CDR1 and CDR2: LNHDA, SQIVND (reference sequence). Only in-frame clones appear in the TCRdb table, and some are missing; sequencing was by immunoSEQ multiplex PCR. This sample has 15,000 to 20,000 clones, with about nine tenths found just once. As for this clone: What it binds is unknown.

Whole-study results and caveats: Relative to CD4+ cells, CD8+ T cells on average had more expanded clones.

The specimen comprised CD4+ or CD8+ T cells sorted from blood, sampled in a trial of the OX40 agonist ivuxolimab. This chain links TRBV19 with TRBJ1-5, with TRBD1 matching over 9 bases. This TCR was recovered from an adult with an advanced solid tumor such as melanoma, head and neck, liver or kidney cancer. In nucleotides, the CDR3 is TGTGCCAGTAGTTTCTCGGACAGGGGCGATCAGCCCCAGCATTTT. It yields the protein CASSFSDRGDQPQHF.